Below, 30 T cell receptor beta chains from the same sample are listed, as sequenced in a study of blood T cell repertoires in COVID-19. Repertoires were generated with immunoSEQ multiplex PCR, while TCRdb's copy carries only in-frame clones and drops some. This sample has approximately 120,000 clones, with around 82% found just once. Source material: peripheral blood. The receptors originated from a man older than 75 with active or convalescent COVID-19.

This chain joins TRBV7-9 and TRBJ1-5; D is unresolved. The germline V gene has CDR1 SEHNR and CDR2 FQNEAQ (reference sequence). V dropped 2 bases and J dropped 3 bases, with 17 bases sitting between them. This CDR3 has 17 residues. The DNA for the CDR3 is TGTGCCAGCAGCTTATCTTACGGGGTAGATAACAATCAGCCCCAGCATTTT. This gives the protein CASSLSYGVDNNQPQHF. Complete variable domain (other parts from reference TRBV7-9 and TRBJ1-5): DTGVSQNPRHKITKRGQNVTFRCDPISEHNRLYWYRQTLGQGPEFLTYFQNEAQLEKSRLLSDRFSAERPKGSFSTLEIQRTEQGDSAMYLCASSLSYGVDNNQPQHFGDGTRLSIL.

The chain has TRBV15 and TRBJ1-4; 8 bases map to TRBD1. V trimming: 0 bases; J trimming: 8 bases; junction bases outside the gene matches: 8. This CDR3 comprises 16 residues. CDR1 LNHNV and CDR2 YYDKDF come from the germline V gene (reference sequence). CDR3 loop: CATSRERTGWREKLFF. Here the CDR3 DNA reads TGTGCCACCAGCAGAGAACGGACAGGGTGGAGAGAAAAACTGTTTTTT.

The CDR3 sequence: CASSLMAGSEQYF. In nucleotides, the CDR3 is TGTGCCAGCAGCTTAATGGCAGGAAGCGAGCAGTACTTC. The J gene is TRBJ2-7, the V gene TRBV7-3; D is ambiguous. Germline values: CDR1 SGHTA, CDR2 FQGTGA. The CDR3 totals 13 residues. The V and J ends lost 1 base and 6 bases respectively, with 10 bases between them. Looking up the rest from reference TRBV7-3 and TRBJ2-7 gives the full variable domain: GAGVSQTPSNKVTEKGKYVELRCDPISGHTALYWYRQSLGQGPEFLIYFQGTGAADDSGLPNDRFFAVRPEGSVSTLKIQRTERGDSAVYLCASSLMAGSEQYFGPGTRLTVT.

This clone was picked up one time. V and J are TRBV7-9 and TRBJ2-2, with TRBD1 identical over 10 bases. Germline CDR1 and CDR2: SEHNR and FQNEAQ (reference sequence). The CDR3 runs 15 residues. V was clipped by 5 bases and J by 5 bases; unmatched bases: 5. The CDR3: CASSGTGVNTGELFF. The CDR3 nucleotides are TGTGCCAGCAGCGGGACAGGGGTAAATACCGGGGAGCTGTTTTTT.

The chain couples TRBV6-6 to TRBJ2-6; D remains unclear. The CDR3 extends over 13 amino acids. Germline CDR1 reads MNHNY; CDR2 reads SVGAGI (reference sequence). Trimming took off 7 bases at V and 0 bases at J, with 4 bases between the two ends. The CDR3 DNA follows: TGTGCCAGCACCGTCTCTGGGGCCAACGTCCTGACTTTC. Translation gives CASTVSGANVLTF.

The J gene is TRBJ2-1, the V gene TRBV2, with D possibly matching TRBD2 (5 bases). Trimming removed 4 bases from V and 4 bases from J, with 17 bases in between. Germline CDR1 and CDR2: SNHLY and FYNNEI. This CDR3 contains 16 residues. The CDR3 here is CASSGAALGVYNEQFF. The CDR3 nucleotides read TGTGCCAGCAGTGGGGCGGCCCTCGGGGTTTACAATGAGCAGTTCTTC. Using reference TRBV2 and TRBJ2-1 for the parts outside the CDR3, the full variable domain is EPEVTQTPSHQVTQMGQEVILRCVPISNHLYFYWYRQILGQKVEFLVSFYNNEISEKSEIFDDQFSVERPDGSNFTLKIRSTKLEDSAMYFCASSGAALGVYNEQFFGPGTRLTVL.

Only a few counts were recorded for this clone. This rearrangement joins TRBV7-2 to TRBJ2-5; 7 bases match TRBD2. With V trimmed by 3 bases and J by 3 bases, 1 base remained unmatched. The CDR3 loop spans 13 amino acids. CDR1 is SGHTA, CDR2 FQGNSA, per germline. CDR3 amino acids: CASSLTSKETQYF. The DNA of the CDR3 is TGTGCCAGCAGCTTGACTAGCAAAGAGACCCAGTACTTC.

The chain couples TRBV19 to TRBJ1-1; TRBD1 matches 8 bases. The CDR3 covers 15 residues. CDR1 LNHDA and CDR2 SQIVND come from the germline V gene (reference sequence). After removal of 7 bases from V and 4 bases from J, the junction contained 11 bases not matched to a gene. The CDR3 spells CASTAGGVGGTEAFF. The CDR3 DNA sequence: TGTGCCAGTACCGCAGGGGGCGTCGGTGGCACTGAAGCTTTCTTT.

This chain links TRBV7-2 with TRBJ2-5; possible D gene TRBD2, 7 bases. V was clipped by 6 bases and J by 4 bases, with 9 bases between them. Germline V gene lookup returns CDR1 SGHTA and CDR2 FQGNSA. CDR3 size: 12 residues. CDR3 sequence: CASSRGGETQYF. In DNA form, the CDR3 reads TGTGCCAGCAGTAGGGGGGGAGAGACCCAGTACTTC.

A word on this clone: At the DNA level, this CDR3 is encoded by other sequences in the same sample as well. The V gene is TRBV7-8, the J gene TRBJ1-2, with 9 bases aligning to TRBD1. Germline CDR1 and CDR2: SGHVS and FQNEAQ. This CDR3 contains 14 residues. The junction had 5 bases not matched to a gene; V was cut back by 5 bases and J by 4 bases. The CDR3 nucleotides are TGTGCCAGCAGCCCGGGACAGGGCGGCTATGGCTACACCTTC. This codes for CASSPGQGGYGYTF.

The CDR3, as DNA: TGTGCCAGCAGTGTAATGGGTAGCGAGGATACGCAGTATTTT. This encodes CASSVMGSEDTQYF. The chain links TRBV2 to TRBJ2-3, with D possibly matching TRBD2 (5 bases). Germline values: CDR1 SNHLY, CDR2 FYNNEI. CDR3 length: 14 amino acids. With 4 bases removed from V and 6 bases from J, the gap between germline ends came to 14 bases.

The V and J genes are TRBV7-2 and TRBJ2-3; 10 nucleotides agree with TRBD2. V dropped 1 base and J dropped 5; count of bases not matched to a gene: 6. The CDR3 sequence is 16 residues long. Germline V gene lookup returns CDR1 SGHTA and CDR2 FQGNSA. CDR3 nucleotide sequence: TGTGCCAGCAGCTTAGATCTAGCGGGGGTTAGAGATACGCAGTATTTT. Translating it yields CASSLDLAGVRDTQYF.

CDR3 residues: CASGRGSGKLFF. The DNA of the CDR3 is TGTGCCAGCGGCAGGGGAAGCGGAAAACTGTTTTTT. The V and J genes are TRBV27 and TRBJ1-4; possibly TRBD1 for D (6 bases). In germline, CDR1 is MNHEY, CDR2 SMNVEV (reference sequence). Trimming removed 8 bases from V and 10 bases from J, with 14 bases in between. The CDR3 extends over 12 amino acids.

The DNA of the CDR3 is TGTGCCAGCAGCAAAAGGGGGGGCGTTGAGAACACTGAAGCTTTCTTT. Translation: CASSKRGGVENTEAFF. The chain is built from TRBV13 and TRBJ1-1; D perhaps matches TRBD1 (6 bases). Between the trimmed V and J ends, which lost 5 bases and 1 base, there was a span of 17 bases. This CDR3 has 16 residues. Per the germline V gene, CDR1 is PRHDT and CDR2 is FYEKMQ (reference sequence).

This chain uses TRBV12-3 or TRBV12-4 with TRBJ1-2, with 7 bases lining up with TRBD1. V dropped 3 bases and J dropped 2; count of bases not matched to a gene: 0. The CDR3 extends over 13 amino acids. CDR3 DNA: TGTGCCAGCAGTTTGACAGGGAACTATGGCTACACCTTC. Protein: CASSLTGNYGYTF.

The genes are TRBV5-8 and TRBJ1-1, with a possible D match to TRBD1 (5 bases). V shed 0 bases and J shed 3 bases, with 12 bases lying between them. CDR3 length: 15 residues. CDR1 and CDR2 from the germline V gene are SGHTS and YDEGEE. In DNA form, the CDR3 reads TGTGCCAGCAGCTTGGTCGGGGGGACGGACACTGAAGCTTTCTTT. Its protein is CASSLVGGTDTEAFF.

The CDR3 sequence: CASSRGVSYNEQFF. The CDR3 DNA is TGTGCCAGCAGCCGGGGGGTCTCCTACAATGAGCAGTTCTTC. The chain is built from TRBV7-2 and TRBJ2-1; 7 positions agree with TRBD2. Germline loops: CDR1 SGHTA, CDR2 FQGNSA. This CDR3 has 14 amino acids. Trimming removed 5 bases from V and 0 bases from J; junction bases left unmatched: 1.

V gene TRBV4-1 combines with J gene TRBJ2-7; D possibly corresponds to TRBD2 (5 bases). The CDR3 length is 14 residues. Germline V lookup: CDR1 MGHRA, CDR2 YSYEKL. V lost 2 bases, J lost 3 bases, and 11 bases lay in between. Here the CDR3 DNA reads TGCGCCAGCAGCCAACCCGGACGGGACTACGAGCAGTACTTC. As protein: CASSQPGRDYEQYF.

CDR3 loop: CASRDRGSYGYTF. The CDR3, as DNA: TGTGCCAGTAGGGACAGGGGATCGTATGGCTACACCTTC. This chain uses TRBV6-5 with TRBJ1-2, with 10 bases that match TRBD1. This CDR3 region has 13 residues. From germline, CDR1 is MNHEY and CDR2 SVGAGI. V was pared by 9 bases and J by 5 bases, with 6 bases of the junction left unmatched.

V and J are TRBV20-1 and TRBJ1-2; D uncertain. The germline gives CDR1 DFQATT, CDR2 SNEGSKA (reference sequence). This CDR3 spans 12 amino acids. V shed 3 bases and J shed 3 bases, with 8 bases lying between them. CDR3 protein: CSASIGDYGYTF. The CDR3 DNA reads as TGCAGTGCTAGTATCGGGGACTATGGCTACACCTTC.

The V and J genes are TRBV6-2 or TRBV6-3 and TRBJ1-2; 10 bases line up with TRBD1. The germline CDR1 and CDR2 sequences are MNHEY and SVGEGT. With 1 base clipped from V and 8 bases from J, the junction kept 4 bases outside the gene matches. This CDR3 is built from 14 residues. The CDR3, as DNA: TGTGCCAGCAGTTACTTGGGACAGGGGAGCGGCTACACCTTC. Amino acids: CASSYLGQGSGYTF.

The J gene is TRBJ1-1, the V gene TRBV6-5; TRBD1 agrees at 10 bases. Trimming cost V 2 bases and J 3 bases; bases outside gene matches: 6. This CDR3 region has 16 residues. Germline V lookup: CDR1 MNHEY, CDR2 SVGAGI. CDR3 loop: CASSYRRTGGDTEAFF. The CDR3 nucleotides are TGTGCCAGCAGTTACCGACGGACAGGGGGGGACACTGAAGCTTTCTTT.

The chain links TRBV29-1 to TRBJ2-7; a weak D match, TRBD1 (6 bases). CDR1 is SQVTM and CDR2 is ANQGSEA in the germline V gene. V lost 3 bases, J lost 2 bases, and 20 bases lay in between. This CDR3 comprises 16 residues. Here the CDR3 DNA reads TGCAGCGTTGATGGCTTAAGGGACACCCTACCCTACGAGCAGTACTTC. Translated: CSVDGLRDTLPYEQYF.

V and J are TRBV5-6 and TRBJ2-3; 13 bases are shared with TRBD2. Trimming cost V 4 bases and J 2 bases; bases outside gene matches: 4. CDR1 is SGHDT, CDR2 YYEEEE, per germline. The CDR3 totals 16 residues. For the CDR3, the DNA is TGTGCCAGCAGCCAGGGACTAGCGGGGACCACAGATACGCAGTATTTT. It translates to CASSQGLAGTTDTQYF.

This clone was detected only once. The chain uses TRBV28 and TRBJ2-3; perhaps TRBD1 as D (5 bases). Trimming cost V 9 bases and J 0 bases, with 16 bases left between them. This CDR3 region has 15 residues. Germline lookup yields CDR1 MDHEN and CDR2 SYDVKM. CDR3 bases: TGTGCCAGTCTCCAGGGTATCTATAGCACAGATACGCAGTATTTT. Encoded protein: CASLQGIYSTDTQYF.

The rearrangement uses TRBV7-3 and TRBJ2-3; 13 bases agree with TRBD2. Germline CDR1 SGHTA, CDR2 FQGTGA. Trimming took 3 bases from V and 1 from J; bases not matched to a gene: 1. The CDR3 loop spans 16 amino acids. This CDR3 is CASSFGTSGGTDTQYF. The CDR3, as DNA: TGTGCCAGCAGCTTTGGGACTAGCGGGGGCACAGATACGCAGTATTTT.

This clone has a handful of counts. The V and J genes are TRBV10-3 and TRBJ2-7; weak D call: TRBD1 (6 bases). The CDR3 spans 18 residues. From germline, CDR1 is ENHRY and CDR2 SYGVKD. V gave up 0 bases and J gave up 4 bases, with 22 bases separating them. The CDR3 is CAISESSRYRAIEYEQYF. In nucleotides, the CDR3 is TGTGCCATCAGTGAGTCGTCCCGATACAGGGCAATAGAATACGAGCAGTACTTC.

This chain's CDR3 is CASSLLQGEQYF. The CDR3 nucleotides are TGTGCCAGCAGCTTACTACAGGGCGAGCAGTACTTC. V gene TRBV7-9 combines with J gene TRBJ2-7; TRBD1 might be the D (6 bases). The germline V and J ends were trimmed by 2 bases and 6 bases, with 8 bases remaining between them. Germline-derived CDR1 and CDR2 are SEHNR and FQNEAQ (reference sequence). CDR3 length equals 12 residues.

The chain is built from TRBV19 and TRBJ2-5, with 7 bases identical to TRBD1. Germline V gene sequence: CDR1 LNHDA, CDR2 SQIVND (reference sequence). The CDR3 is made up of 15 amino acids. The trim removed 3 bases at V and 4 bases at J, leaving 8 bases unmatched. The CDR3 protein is CASSIGQAGGETQYF. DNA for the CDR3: TGTGCCAGTAGTATTGGACAGGCCGGTGGAGAGACCCAGTACTTC.

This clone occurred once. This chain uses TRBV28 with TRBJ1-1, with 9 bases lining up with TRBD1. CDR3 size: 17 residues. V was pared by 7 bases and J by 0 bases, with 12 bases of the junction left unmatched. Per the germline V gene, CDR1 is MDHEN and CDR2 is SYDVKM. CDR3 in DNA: TGTGCCAGCACTGCAAGGGACAGGGTCCCCCTGAACACTGAAGCTTTCTTT. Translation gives CASTARDRVPLNTEAFF. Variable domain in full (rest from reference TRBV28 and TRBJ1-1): DVKVTQSSRYLVKRTGEKVFLECVQDMDHENMFWYRQDPGLGLRLIYFSYDVKMKEKGDIPEGYSVSREKKERFSLILESASTNQTSMYLCASTARDRVPLNTEAFFGQGTRLTVV.